This is a list of T cell receptor beta chains from one sample in a study of cytomegalovirus exposure and HLA in healthy donors. Profiling relied on immunoSEQ multiplex PCR, and the TCRdb table lists in-frame clones only, not all of them. The data hold fewer than 90,000 clones, with 65% to 80% observed a single time. Sequencing was carried out using PBMCs. The receptors here all came from a man aged 30-40 years in good health and CMV-seropositive. Both conserved end residues are part of each CDR3. Fields, in order: J gene, V gene, clone size, D gene, CDR3 protein, CDR3 DNA. D genes are given only for firm matches. Size is omitted from some rows. Given values are once, few, many or a class for expanded clones.

j_call: TRBJ2-1
v_call: TRBV5-1
clone_size: once
d_call: TRBD2
cdr3_aa: CASSPGGTNLHEQFF
cdr3_nt: TGCGCCAGCAGCCCGGGGGGGACTAATCTCCATGAGCAGTTCTTC

j_call: TRBJ2-7
v_call: TRBV6-5
clone_size: -
d_call: -
cdr3_aa: CASSSGRRSYEQYF
cdr3_nt: TGTGCCAGCAGTTCCGGCCGGCGGTCCTACGAGCAGTACTTC

j_call: TRBJ1-3
v_call: TRBV21-1
clone_size: -
d_call: -
cdr3_aa: CASTGWTGILGNTIYF
cdr3_nt: TGTGCCAGCACCGGCTGGACAGGGATCCTTGGAAACACCATATATTTT

j_call: TRBJ2-1
v_call: TRBV19
clone_size: -
d_call: -
cdr3_aa: CASSQGRQSSQVNEQFF
cdr3_nt: TGTGCCAGTAGTCAAGGCCGACAGTCATCACAGGTCAATGAGCAGTTCTTC

j_call: TRBJ1-4
v_call: TRBV5-4
clone_size: few
d_call: -
cdr3_aa: CASSLAGDNEKLFF
cdr3_nt: TGTGCCAGCAGCTTGGCAGGGGATAATGAAAAACTGTTTTTT

j_call: TRBJ2-5
v_call: TRBV2
clone_size: -
d_call: TRBD1
cdr3_aa: CASSRDRGGETQYF
cdr3_nt: TGTGCCAGCAGTAGGGACAGGGGAGGAGAGACCCAGTACTTC

j_call: TRBJ2-7
v_call: TRBV4-1
clone_size: -
d_call: TRBD2
cdr3_aa: CASSHPGTRGSAYEQYF
cdr3_nt: TGCGCCAGCAGCCATCCCGGGACTAGAGGTTCCGCCTACGAGCAGTACTTC

j_call: TRBJ1-6
v_call: TRBV19
clone_size: -
d_call: -
cdr3_aa: CASSGDSGGSRPPLHF
cdr3_nt: TGTGCCAGTAGCGGCGACTCGGGAGGCAGCCGTCCACCCCTCCACTTT

j_call: TRBJ1-2
v_call: TRBV5-8
clone_size: -
d_call: TRBD1
cdr3_aa: CASSSIGGQGVTNYGYTF
cdr3_nt: TGTGCCAGCAGCTCAATTGGTGGACAGGGGGTTACTAACTATGGCTACACCTTC

j_call: TRBJ1-4
v_call: TRBV15
clone_size: -
d_call: TRBD1
cdr3_aa: CATSQGASATNEKLFF
cdr3_nt: TGTGCCACAAGTCAGGGGGCAAGTGCAACTAATGAAAAACTGTTTTTT

j_call: TRBJ2-1
v_call: TRBV7-9
clone_size: -
d_call: TRBD1
cdr3_aa: CSSSPGTGDYNEQFF
cdr3_nt: TGTTCCAGCAGTCCCGGGACAGGAGACTACAATGAGCAGTTCTTC

j_call: TRBJ2-1
v_call: TRBV19
clone_size: -
d_call: TRBD1
cdr3_aa: CASSFGQVILSSYNEQFF
cdr3_nt: TGTGCCAGTAGCTTCGGACAGGTCATCCTAAGCTCCTACAATGAGCAGTTCTTC

j_call: TRBJ2-2
v_call: TRBV9
clone_size: -
d_call: -
cdr3_aa: CASSRSVITGELFF
cdr3_nt: TGTGCCAGCAGCCGTTCTGTAATCACCGGGGAGCTGTTTTTT

j_call: TRBJ1-1
v_call: TRBV30
clone_size: -
d_call: TRBD1
cdr3_aa: CAWTRQGNTEAFF
cdr3_nt: TGTGCCTGGACCCGACAGGGAAACACTGAAGCTTTCTTT

j_call: TRBJ1-1
v_call: TRBV5-1
clone_size: -
d_call: -
cdr3_aa: CASSLGTSNGLKAFF
cdr3_nt: TGCGCCAGCAGCTTGGGGACATCGAACGGTCTAAAAGCTTTCTTT

j_call: TRBJ1-5
v_call: TRBV18
clone_size: -
d_call: -
cdr3_aa: CASSPSGSPRGQPQHF
cdr3_nt: TGTGCCAGCTCACCGTCTGGATCCCCCCGCGGTCAGCCCCAGCATTTT

j_call: TRBJ1-1
v_call: TRBV2
clone_size: few
d_call: -
cdr3_aa: CASNTARVQVNTEAFF
cdr3_nt: TGTGCCAGCAACACAGCTAGAGTACAGGTGAACACTGAAGCTTTCTTT

j_call: TRBJ2-3
v_call: TRBV18
clone_size: -
d_call: TRBD1
cdr3_aa: CASSPTGVSSTDTQYF
cdr3_nt: TGTGCCAGCTCACCGACAGGGGTTTCTAGCACAGATACGCAGTATTTT

j_call: TRBJ1-2
v_call: TRBV7-8
clone_size: -
d_call: -
cdr3_aa: CASSSLYGGPYGYTF
cdr3_nt: TGTGCCAGCAGCTCCCTTTATGGCGGGCCCTATGGCTACACCTTC

j_call: TRBJ1-2
v_call: TRBV19
clone_size: once
d_call: -
cdr3_aa: CASSMQPDISYGYTF
cdr3_nt: TGTGCCAGTAGTATGCAACCCGACATCTCCTATGGCTACACCTTC

j_call: TRBJ2-3
v_call: TRBV19
clone_size: -
d_call: -
cdr3_aa: CASKGVHSDTQYF
cdr3_nt: TGTGCCAGTAAAGGAGTTCATTCAGATACGCAGTATTTT

j_call: TRBJ1-1
v_call: TRBV11-2
clone_size: -
d_call: TRBD1
cdr3_aa: CASSPRQGSSTEAFF
cdr3_nt: TGTGCCAGCAGCCCAAGACAGGGTTCGAGCACTGAAGCTTTCTTT

j_call: TRBJ1-5
v_call: TRBV19
clone_size: -
d_call: TRBD1
cdr3_aa: CASSRSRTGSYQPQHF
cdr3_nt: TGTGCCAGTAGTCGCTCAAGGACAGGGAGTTATCAGCCCCAGCATTTT

j_call: TRBJ1-2
v_call: TRBV5-6
clone_size: few
d_call: TRBD1
cdr3_aa: CASSLGGQGYNYGYTF
cdr3_nt: TGTGCCAGCAGCTTGGGCGGACAGGGCTATAACTATGGCTACACCTTC

j_call: TRBJ2-3
v_call: TRBV7-2
clone_size: few
d_call: -
cdr3_aa: CASSLIQGSDTQYF
cdr3_nt: TGTGCCAGCAGCTTAATACAGGGCTCAGATACGCAGTATTTT

j_call: TRBJ1-6
v_call: TRBV19
clone_size: -
d_call: -
cdr3_aa: CASSDGGNSPLHF
cdr3_nt: TGTGCCAGCTCTGATGGGGGGAATTCACCCCTCCACTTT

j_call: TRBJ2-7
v_call: TRBV19
clone_size: -
d_call: -
cdr3_aa: CASSIKEGEVYEQYF
cdr3_nt: TGTGCCAGTAGTATAAAAGAAGGAGAGGTCTACGAGCAGTACTTC

j_call: TRBJ1-5
v_call: TRBV6-6
clone_size: once
d_call: -
cdr3_aa: CASSPLSGEQPQHF
cdr3_nt: TGTGCCAGCAGTCCGCTGTCCGGGGAACAGCCCCAGCATTTT

j_call: TRBJ1-5
v_call: TRBV27
clone_size: -
d_call: -
cdr3_aa: CASSLSGVGQPQHF
cdr3_nt: TGTGCCAGCAGTTTATCAGGGGTTGGCCAGCCCCAGCATTTT

j_call: TRBJ1-5
v_call: TRBV5-1
clone_size: few
d_call: -
cdr3_aa: CASSLAGQTNQPQHF
cdr3_nt: TGCGCCAGCAGCTTGGCAGGACAGACCAATCAGCCCCAGCATTTT

j_call: TRBJ2-5
v_call: TRBV5-4
clone_size: -
d_call: TRBD2
cdr3_aa: CASSLPESGGIATQYF
cdr3_nt: TGTGCCAGCAGCCTACCTGAGAGCGGGGGGATTGCGACCCAGTACTTC

j_call: TRBJ1-4
v_call: TRBV7-9
clone_size: large
d_call: TRBD1
cdr3_aa: CASSPGTGGGEKLFF
cdr3_nt: TGTGCCAGCAGCCCCGGGACAGGGGGCGGTGAAAAACTGTTTTTT

j_call: TRBJ2-7
v_call: TRBV7-6
clone_size: -
d_call: -
cdr3_aa: CASSLGAGNFEQYF
cdr3_nt: TGTGCCAGCAGCTTAGGGGCAGGGAATTTCGAGCAGTACTTC

j_call: TRBJ2-2
v_call: TRBV6-1
clone_size: few
d_call: -
cdr3_aa: CASTGYTGELFF
cdr3_nt: TGTGCCAGCACAGGTTACACCGGGGAGCTGTTTTTT

j_call: TRBJ2-7
v_call: TRBV29-1
clone_size: -
d_call: TRBD1
cdr3_aa: CSVDRETGVYEQYF
cdr3_nt: TGCAGCGTTGATAGGGAGACAGGGGTCTACGAGCAGTACTTC